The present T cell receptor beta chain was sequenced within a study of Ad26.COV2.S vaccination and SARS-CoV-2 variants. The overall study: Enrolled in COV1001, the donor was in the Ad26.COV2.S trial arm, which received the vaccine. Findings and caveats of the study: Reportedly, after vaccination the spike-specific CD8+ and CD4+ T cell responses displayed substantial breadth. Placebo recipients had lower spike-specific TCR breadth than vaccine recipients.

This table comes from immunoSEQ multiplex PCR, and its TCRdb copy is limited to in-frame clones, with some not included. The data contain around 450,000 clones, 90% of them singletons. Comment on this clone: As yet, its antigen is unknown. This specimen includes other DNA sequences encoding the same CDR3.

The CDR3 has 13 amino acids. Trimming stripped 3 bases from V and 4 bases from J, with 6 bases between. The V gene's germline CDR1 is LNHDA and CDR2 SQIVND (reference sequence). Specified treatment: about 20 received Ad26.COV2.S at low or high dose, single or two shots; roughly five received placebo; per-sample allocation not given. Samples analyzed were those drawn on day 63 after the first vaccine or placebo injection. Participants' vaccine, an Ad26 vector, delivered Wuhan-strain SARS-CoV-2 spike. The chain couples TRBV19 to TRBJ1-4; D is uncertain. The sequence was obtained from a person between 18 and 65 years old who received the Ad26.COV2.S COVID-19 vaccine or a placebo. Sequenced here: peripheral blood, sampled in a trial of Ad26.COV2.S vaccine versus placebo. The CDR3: CASSIAGNEKLFF. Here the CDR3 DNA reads TGTGCCAGTAGTATCGCTGGTAATGAAAAACTGTTTTTT.